This TCR beta chain was found in a study of blood T cell repertoires in COVID-19. CDR1 LNHDA and CDR2 SQIVND come from the germline V gene (reference sequence). The J segment lost 5 bases and the V segment lost 5 bases, leaving 8 bases of the junction unmatched. There are 14 residues in the CDR3. The data were produced by immunoSEQ multiplex PCR, yet TCRdb's version contains in-frame clones alone and is incomplete. The sample holds more than 60,000 clones; 90% are singletons and the top ten take 16%. Sequences were obtained from peripheral blood. V usage is TRBV19 and J usage is TRBJ2-5; 7 bases match TRBD1. The receptor was derived from a woman of 80 years or more with active or convalescent COVID-19. CDR3 amino acids: CASSPAPQGETQYF. CDR3 nucleotide sequence: TGTGCCAGTAGTCCCGCGCCACAGGGGGAGACCCAGTACTTC.